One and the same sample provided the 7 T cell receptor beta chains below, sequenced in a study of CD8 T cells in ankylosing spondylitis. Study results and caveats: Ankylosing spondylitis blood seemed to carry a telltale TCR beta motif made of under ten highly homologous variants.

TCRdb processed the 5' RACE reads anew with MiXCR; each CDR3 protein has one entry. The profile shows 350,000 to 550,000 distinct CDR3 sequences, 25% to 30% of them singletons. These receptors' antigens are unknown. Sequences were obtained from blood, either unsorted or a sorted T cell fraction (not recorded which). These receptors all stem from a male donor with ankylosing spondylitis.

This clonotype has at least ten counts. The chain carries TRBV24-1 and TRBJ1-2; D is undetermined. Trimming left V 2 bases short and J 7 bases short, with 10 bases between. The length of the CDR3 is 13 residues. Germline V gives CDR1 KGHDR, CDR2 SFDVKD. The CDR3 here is CATSDSNPRGYTF. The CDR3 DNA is TGTGCCACCAGTGATTCCAACCCCCGTGGCTACACCTTC.

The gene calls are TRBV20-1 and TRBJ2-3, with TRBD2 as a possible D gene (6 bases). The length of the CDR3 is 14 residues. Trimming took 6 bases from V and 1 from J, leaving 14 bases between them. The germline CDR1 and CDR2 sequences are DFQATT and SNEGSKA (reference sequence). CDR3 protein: CSATTSMGTDTQYF. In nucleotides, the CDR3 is TGCAGTGCAACTACTAGCATGGGCACAGATACGCAGTATTTT.

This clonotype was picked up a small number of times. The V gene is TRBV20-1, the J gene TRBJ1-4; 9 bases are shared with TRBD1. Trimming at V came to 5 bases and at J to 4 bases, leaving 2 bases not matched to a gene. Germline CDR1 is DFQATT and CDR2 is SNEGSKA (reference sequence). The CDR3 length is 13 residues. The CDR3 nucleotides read TGCAGTGCTGAGGACAGGGGTAATGAAAAACTGTTTTTT. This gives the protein CSAEDRGNEKLFF.

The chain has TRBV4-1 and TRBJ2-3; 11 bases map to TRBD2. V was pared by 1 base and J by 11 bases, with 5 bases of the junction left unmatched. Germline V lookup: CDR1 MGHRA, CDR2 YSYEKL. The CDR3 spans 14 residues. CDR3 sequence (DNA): TGCGCCAGCAGCCAAGTTACTAGCGGGAGTAAGCAGTATTTT. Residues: CASSQVTSGSKQYF.

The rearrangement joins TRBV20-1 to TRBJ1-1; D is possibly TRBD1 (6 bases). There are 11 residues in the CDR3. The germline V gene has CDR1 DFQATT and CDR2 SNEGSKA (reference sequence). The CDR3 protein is CRPTGNTEAFF. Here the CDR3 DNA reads TGCAGGCCGACAGGGAACACTGAAGCTTTCTTT.

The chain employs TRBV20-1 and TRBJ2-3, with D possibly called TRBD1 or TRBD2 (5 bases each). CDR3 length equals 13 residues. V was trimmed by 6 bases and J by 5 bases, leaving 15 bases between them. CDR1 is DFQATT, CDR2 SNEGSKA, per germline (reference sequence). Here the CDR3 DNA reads TGCAGTGCGCCGGGACCCGGCAGAGATACGCAGTATTTT. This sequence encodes CSAPGPGRDTQYF.

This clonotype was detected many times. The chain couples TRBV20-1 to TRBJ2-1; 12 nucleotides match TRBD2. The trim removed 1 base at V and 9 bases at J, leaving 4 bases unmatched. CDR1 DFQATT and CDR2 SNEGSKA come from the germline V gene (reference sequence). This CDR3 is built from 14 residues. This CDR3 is CSARGLAGATEQFF. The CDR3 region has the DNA TGCAGTGCTAGAGGACTAGCGGGAGCGACTGAGCAGTTCTTC.